This record looks at one T cell receptor (beta chain) sequence and its context. It lacks a known antigen. No much larger clonotype is one base removed from it; base qualities were not supplied. The CDR3 regions of human TCRbeta chains were analyzed by immunosequencing. Processing in the source paper ran as follows. Repertoire TCRs were checked for matches against a reference library of SARS-CoV-2-specific TCRs that had been generated using the MIRA antigen-specificity platform. Breadth meant the fraction of unique TCRs that were SARS-CoV-2-associated, whereas depth meant the fraction of total T cells that were SARS-CoV-2-associated. Each spike-specific TCR was assigned to its reactive spike region and to a CD4 or CD8 class using the MIRA data. Log10-transformed breadth and depth values were compared by one-way ANOVA with Sidak's multiple comparisons tests. This is the immuneACCESS table as TCRdb keeps it, with only in-frame sequences that have V and J called. A part of the clones is gone; compared with another copy, unresolved V genes explain less than half, and the rest is unexplained. V and J calls and clone size are copied from that table; D and trimming were computed from the DNA. The sample table holds 120,000 or so clones, of which about 87% were seen once. The ten largest account for less than 6.5% of the sample.

This entry comes from a study of T cell responses to AZD1222 COVID-19 vaccine (dated by TCRdb to about 2021). The study in broad terms: AZD1222 recipients whose second dose came at about 4 weeks and those whose second dose came at about 12 weeks were combined into one group, since spike-specific TCR depth and breadth did not differ between the two schedules. Enrollment into the trials was organized by age into subgroups of 18-55, 56-69 and 70-plus years, and those subgroups contained roughly 150, 30 and 60 TCR-sequenced participants, respectively. A total of 233 trial participants underwent TCR sequencing, of whom around 200 received two doses of AZD1222 and about 25 received two doses of the MenACWY control vaccine. Broad study findings and their caveats: After two AZD1222 doses, spike-specific TCR breadth and depth were significantly higher than at day 0 and than in MenACWY recipients. Reportedly, almost half of the unique spike-specific TCRs recognized epitopes lying outside the regions that are mutated in the B.1.351 and B.1.1.7 variants. Participants were mostly white British and included more females than males, and it was suggested by the authors that clonal diversity may have been underestimated. Conclusions about previously exposed vaccinees are limited, since just six AZD1222 recipients were seropositive for SARS-CoV-2 at baseline. Because no day 14 peak-response samples were available, repertoires were characterized only after the peak T cell response. The vaccine-associated CD4 TCRs covered the entire spike protein, and the dominant responses fell in regions 160-218 and 743-854. The 56-69-year group was small, and its depth increase did not reach significance, likely because of low power.

The time point label of this sample denotes: baseline before first vaccination. The vaccinee samples were drawn from two UK trials, COV001 and COV002, one of which was a single-blind randomized controlled phase 2/3 trial testing AZD1222 (ChAdOx1 nCoV-19) in healthy adults. For TCRbeta chain sequencing, PBMC samples from trial participants were taken at day 0 and at day 28 after the second dose. Reading the germline V gene (reference sequence) gives CDR1 LGHDT and CDR2 YNNKEL. V is clipped by 0 bases and J by 4 bases, and the sequence between their germline boundaries is 16 bases long. The CDR3, from cysteine to phenylalanine, totals 16 residues. CDR3 DNA only is kept here, 48 bases in frame from base 1.

The sequence links TRBV3-1 (or the pseudogene TRBV3-2) to TRBJ2-7; TRBD2 could be the D gene, as 5 bases match. Sequencing was performed on peripheral blood, taken on day 0 of AZD1222 vaccination. The TCR comes from an adult in good health. CDR3 protein: CASSQDREGGAYEQYF. The sequence in DNA is TGTGCCAGCAGCCAAGACCGGGAAGGAGGCGCTTACGAGCAGTACTTC.